This TCR beta chain appears in the sequencing data of a study of T cell repertoires in cytomegalovirus infection. Across the whole study: Selection of CMV epitopes for the study included recently identified HLA-C-restricted and well-studied HLA-B-restricted ones. It was the public TCR beta signatures that indicated both CMV infection and matching HLA type. Study-wide results and caveats: Summed frequency of public TCR beta families distinguished CMV carriers with the relevant HLA.

Looked up from germline, CDR1 is SGHTA and CDR2 is FQGNSA. The CDR3 extends over 15 amino acids. V was cut by 0 bases and J by 3 bases, with 10 bases left in between. TCRdb re-called the reads with MiXCR, one entry per CDR3 protein. Of 340,000 or so distinct CDR3 sequences listed, 20% to 25% are singletons. This clonotype was counted many times. Its antigen is not identified. The chain joins TRBV7-2 to TRBJ2-3; a possible D gene is TRBD2 (6 bases). This sequence was found in a human donor in good health (CMV status not recorded). Some clones in this sample may be carry-over from other donors' samples. This material consisted of cultured PBMCs, taken from culture after CMV antigen stimulation. The chain's CDR3 is CASSLAGLRTDTQYF. In DNA form, the CDR3 reads TGTGCCAGCAGCTTAGCGGGACTGCGGACAGATACGCAGTATTTT.